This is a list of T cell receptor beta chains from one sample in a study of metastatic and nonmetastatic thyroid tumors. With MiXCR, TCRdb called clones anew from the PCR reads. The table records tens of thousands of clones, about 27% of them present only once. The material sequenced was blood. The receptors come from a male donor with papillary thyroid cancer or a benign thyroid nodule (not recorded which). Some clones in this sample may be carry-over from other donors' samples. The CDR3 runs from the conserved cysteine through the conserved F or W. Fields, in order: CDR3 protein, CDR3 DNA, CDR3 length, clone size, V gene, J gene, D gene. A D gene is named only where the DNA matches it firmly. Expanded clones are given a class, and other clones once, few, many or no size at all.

CASSLAGDRRNLYTF	TGTGCCAGCAGCTTAGCGGGAGACAGGCGAAACCTCTACACCTTC	15	.	TRBV7-9	TRBJ1-2	.
CASTTRANWDGYTF	TGTGCCAGCACTACCCGGGCTAACTGGGATGGCTACACCTTC	14	many	TRBV12-3/TRBV12-4	TRBJ1-2	.
CSAVGYRSWETQYF	TGCAGTGCGGTCGGTTACAGATCGTGGGAGACCCAGTACTTC	14	many	TRBV20-1	TRBJ2-5	.
CASSSQSGNEQYF	TGTGCCAGCAGCTCACAGAGCGGCAACGAGCAGTACTTC	13	.	TRBV5-5	TRBJ2-7	.
CASSSGNRVGNTEAFF	TGTGCCAGCAGCTCGGGAAACAGGGTAGGGAACACTGAAGCTTTCTTT	16	few	TRBV11-2	TRBJ1-1	.
CASSLDLAGDGYTF	TGTGCCAGCAGCTTAGATTTGGCAGGAGATGGCTACACCTTC	14	.	TRBV7-9	TRBJ1-2	.
CSARGLADYEQYF	TGCAGTGCTAGAGGTCTAGCGGACTACGAGCAGTACTTC	13	.	TRBV20-1	TRBJ2-7	TRBD2
CASSLISWGWETEAFF	TGTGCCAGCAGCTTAATTTCCTGGGGCTGGGAGACTGAAGCTTTCTTT	16	many	TRBV5-5	TRBJ1-1	.
CASSTRDSSTGELFF	TGTGCCAGCAGCACTAGGGACAGTAGCACCGGGGAGCTGTTTTTT	15	few	TRBV9	TRBJ2-2	TRBD1
CASRPSGVYEQYF	TGTGCCAGCAGACCTAGCGGGGTCTACGAGCAGTACTTC	13	.	TRBV6-2/TRBV6-3	TRBJ2-7	TRBD2
CASSLGGSFNQPQHF	TGTGCCAGCAGCTTAGGAGGGTCCTTTAATCAGCCCCAGCATTTT	15	once	TRBV7-2	TRBJ1-5	.
CASGGGLTGELFF	TGTGCCAGCGGAGGAGGCCTCACCGGGGAGCTGTTTTTT	13	.	TRBV6-1	TRBJ2-2	.
CASKTGTAVNNSPLHF	TGTGCCAGCAAGACCGGGACAGCCGTTAATAATTCACCCCTCCACTTT	16	.	TRBV5-4	TRBJ1-6	TRBD1
CASSLSLEGNQPQHF	TGTGCCAGCAGTCTAAGCCTAGAGGGCAATCAGCCCCAGCATTTT	15	.	TRBV12-3/TRBV12-4	TRBJ1-5	.
CSARSDRDQNEQFF	TGCAGTGCTAGATCCGACAGAGACCAAAATGAGCAGTTCTTC	14	medium-sized	TRBV20-1	TRBJ2-1	.
CASSLEPPTGVAYEQYF	TGTGCCAGCAGCTTAGAGCCCCCGACAGGGGTCGCATACGAGCAGTACTTC	17	.	TRBV11-2	TRBJ2-7	TRBD1
CASSTGETQYF	TGCGCCAGCAGCACCGGGGAGACCCAGTACTTC	11	.	TRBV5-1	TRBJ2-5	.
CASSLWSGRSTYNEQFF	TGTGCCAGCAGTTTATGGAGTGGACGGTCCACCTACAATGAGCAGTTCTTC	17	few	TRBV12-3/TRBV12-4	TRBJ2-1	.
CASSLFRGSTGGRYEQYF	TGTGCCAGCAGTTTATTCCGAGGGAGCACAGGGGGCCGGTACGAGCAGTACTTC	18	few	TRBV28	TRBJ2-7	TRBD1
CASSLGENQPQHF	TGTGCCAGCAGCTTAGGCGAGAATCAGCCCCAGCATTTT	13	many	TRBV7-9	TRBJ1-5	.
CASSVQGPPRLHF	TGTGCCAGCAGTGTCCAAGGGCCCCCGCGCCTCCACTTT	13	few	TRBV28	TRBJ1-6	.
CASSHRVGGQETQYF	TGTGCCAGCAGCCACCGCGTAGGGGGCCAAGAGACCCAGTACTTC	15	few	TRBV6-1	TRBJ2-5	.
CASSETWTGDGYTF	TGTGCCAGCAGTGAAACCTGGACAGGGGACGGCTACACCTTC	14	few	TRBV6-1	TRBJ1-2	TRBD1
CASSFKAGYDTDTQYF	TGTGCCAGCAGTTTTAAGGCTGGATACGACACAGATACGCAGTATTTT	16	few	TRBV28	TRBJ2-3	.
CASRSLDSFEAFF	TGTGCCAGCAGATCACTTGACAGTTTTGAAGCTTTCTTT	13	few	TRBV2	TRBJ1-1	.
CASSFLTGTGYGYTF	TGTGCCAGCAGCTTCCTGACAGGGACGGGCTATGGCTACACCTTC	15	many	TRBV5-6	TRBJ1-2	TRBD1
CASTQVGTSGTYEQYF	TGTGCCAGCACCCAGGTTGGGACTAGCGGGACCTACGAGCAGTACTTC	16	once	TRBV3-1	TRBJ2-7	TRBD2
CASSIASYNEQFF	TGTGCCAGTAGTATAGCCTCATACAATGAGCAGTTCTTC	13	many	TRBV19	TRBJ2-1	.
CSARVVGDRETQYF	TGCAGTGCTAGAGTTGTGGGGGATCGGGAGACCCAGTACTTC	14	many	TRBV20-1	TRBJ2-5	.
CASSEGNTDTQYF	TGTGCCAGCAGTGAAGGGAACACAGATACGCAGTATTTT	13	many	TRBV6-4	TRBJ2-3	.
CATSLSGRANEQFF	TGTGCCACCAGCCTGAGCGGGAGGGCCAATGAGCAGTTCTTC	14	.	TRBV15	TRBJ2-1	TRBD2
CASSLGGDGREAFF	TGCGCCAGCAGCTTGGGTGGGGACGGCCGAGAAGCTTTCTTT	14	few	TRBV5-1	TRBJ1-1	.
CASSGGQGATDTQYF	TGTGCCAGCAGCGGGGGACAGGGGGCCACAGATACGCAGTATTTT	15	many	TRBV28	TRBJ2-3	TRBD1
CISVPAAPSGTSTNTQYF	.	18	.	TRBV7-5	TRBJ2-3	.
CASSPQGADTEAFF	TGTGCCAGCAGCCCACAGGGGGCCGACACTGAAGCTTTCTTT	14	.	TRBV6-1	TRBJ1-1	TRBD1
CATSDLGTGGYNEQFF	TGTGCCACCAGTGATCTCGGGACAGGGGGCTACAATGAGCAGTTCTTC	16	few	TRBV24-1	TRBJ2-1	TRBD1
CASTPPRGPQYF	TGTGCCAGCACCCCTCCCAGGGGACCGCAGTACTTC	12	.	TRBV28	TRBJ2-7	.
CAWRRDTSSYEQYF	TGTGCCTGGAGGAGGGACACTAGCTCCTACGAGCAGTACTTC	14	few	TRBV30	TRBJ2-7	.
CASSVGSDLAKNIQYF	TGTGCCAGCAGCGTAGGATCGGACTTAGCCAAAAACATTCAGTACTTC	16	many	TRBV9	TRBJ2-4	.
CASRERSTDVFGYTF	TGTGCCAGCAGAGAGCGCTCGACGGACGTCTTTGGCTACACCTTC	15	few	TRBV2	TRBJ1-2	.
CASSLAGATNSPLHF	TGCGCCAGCAGCTTGGCTGGGGCTACCAATTCACCCCTCCACTTT	15	.	TRBV5-1	TRBJ1-6	.